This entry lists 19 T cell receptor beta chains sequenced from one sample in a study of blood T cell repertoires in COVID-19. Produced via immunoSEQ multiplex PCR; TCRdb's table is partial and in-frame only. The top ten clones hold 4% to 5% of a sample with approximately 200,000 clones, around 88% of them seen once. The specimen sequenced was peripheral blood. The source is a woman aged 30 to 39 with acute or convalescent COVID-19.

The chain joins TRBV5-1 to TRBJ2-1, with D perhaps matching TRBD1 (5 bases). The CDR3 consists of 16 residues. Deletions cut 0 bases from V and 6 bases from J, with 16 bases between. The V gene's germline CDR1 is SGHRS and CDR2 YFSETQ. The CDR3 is CASSLVVGQGSNEQFF. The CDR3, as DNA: TGCGCCAGCAGCTTGGTTGTTGGACAAGGGTCCAATGAGCAGTTCTTC.

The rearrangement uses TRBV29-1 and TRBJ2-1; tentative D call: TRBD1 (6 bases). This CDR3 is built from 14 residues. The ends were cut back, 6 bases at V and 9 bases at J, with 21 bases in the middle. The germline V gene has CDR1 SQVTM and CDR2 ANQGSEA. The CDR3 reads CSVPKDSLFGEQFF. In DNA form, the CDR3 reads TGCAGCGTCCCTAAGGACAGTCTATTCGGTGAGCAGTTCTTC.

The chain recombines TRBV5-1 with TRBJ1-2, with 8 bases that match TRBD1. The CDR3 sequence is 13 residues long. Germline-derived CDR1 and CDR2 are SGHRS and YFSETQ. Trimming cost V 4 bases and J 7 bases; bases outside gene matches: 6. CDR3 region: CASSPTTGAGYTF. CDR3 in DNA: TGCGCCAGCAGCCCAACGACAGGGGCTGGCTACACCTTC. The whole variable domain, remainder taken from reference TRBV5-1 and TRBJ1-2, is KAGVTQTPRYLIKTRGQQVTLSCSPISGHRSVSWYQQTPGQGLQFLFEYFSETQRNKGNFPGRFSGRQFSNSRSEMNVSTLELGDSALYLCASSPTTGAGYTFGSGTRLTVV.

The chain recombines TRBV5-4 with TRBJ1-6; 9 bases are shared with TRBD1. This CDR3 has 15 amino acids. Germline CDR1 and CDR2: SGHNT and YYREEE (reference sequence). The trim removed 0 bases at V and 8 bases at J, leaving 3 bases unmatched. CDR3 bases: TGTGCCAGCAGCTTGGGGGACAGGGCCCATTCACCCCTCCACTTT. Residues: CASSLGDRAHSPLHF.

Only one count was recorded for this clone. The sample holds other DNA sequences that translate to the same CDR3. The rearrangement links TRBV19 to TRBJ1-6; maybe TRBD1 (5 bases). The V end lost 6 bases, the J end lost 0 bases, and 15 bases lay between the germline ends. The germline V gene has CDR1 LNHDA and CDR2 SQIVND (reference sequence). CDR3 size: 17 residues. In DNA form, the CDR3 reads TGTGCCAGTAGCCAGGGCAACCCTGGCTCCTATAATTCACCCCTCCACTTT. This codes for CASSQGNPGSYNSPLHF.

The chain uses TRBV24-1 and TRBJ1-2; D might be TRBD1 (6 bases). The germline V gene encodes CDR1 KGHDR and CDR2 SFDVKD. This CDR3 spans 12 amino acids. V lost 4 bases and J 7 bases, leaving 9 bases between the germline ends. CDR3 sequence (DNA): TGTGCCACCAGTGAGGCAGGGGTTGGCTACACCTTC. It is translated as CATSEAGVGYTF.

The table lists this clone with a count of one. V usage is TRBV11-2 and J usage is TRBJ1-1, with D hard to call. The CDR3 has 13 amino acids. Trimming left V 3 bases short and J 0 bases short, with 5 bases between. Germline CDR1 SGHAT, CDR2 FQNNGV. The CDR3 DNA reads TGTGCCAGCAGCTTTTCCATGAACACTGAAGCTTTCTTT. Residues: CASSFSMNTEAFF.

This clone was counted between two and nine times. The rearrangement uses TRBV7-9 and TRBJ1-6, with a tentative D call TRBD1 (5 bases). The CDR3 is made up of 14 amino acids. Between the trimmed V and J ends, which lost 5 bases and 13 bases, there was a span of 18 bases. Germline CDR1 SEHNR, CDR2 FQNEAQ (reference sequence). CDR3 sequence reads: CASSPPGGTLPLHF. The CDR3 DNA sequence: TGTGCCAGCAGCCCACCGGGGGGTACGCTCCCCCTCCACTTT.

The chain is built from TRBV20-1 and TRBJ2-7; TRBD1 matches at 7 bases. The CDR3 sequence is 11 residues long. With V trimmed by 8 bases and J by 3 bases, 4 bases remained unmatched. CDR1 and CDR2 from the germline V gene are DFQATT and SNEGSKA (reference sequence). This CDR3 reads CSIDRVYEQYF. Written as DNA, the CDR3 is TGCAGTATTGACAGGGTCTACGAGCAGTACTTC.

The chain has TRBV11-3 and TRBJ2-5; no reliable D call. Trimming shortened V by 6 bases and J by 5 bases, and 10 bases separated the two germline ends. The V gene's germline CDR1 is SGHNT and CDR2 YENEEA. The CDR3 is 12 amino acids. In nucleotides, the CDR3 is TGTGCCAGCAGTCCGGGTGTGGAGACCCAGTACTTC. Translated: CASSPGVETQYF.

CDR3 bases: TGTGCCAGCAGCTTGGGGGCGGGACTAGCTGGTGATACGCAGTATTTT. This gives the protein CASSLGAGLAGDTQYF. The rearrangement links TRBV5-5 to TRBJ2-3; 9 nucleotides line up with TRBD2. The CDR3 loop spans 16 amino acids. Trimming took 0 bases from V and 6 from J; bases not matched to a gene: 8. CDR1 is SGHKS and CDR2 is YYEKEE in the germline V gene (reference sequence).

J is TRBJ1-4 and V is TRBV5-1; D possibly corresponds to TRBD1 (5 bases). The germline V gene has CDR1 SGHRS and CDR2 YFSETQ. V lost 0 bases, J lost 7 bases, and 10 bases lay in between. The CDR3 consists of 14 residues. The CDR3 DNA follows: TGCGCCAGCAGCTTGGCCGACAGCGCTGAAAAACTGTTTTTT. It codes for CASSLADSAEKLFF.

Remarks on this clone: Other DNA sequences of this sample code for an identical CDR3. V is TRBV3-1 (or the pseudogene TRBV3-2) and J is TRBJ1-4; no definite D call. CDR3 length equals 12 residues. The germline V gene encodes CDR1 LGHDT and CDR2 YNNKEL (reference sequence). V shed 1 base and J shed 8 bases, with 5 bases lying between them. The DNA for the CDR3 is TGTGCCAGCAGCCAAGGGCCCGAAAAACTGTTTTTT. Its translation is CASSQGPEKLFF.

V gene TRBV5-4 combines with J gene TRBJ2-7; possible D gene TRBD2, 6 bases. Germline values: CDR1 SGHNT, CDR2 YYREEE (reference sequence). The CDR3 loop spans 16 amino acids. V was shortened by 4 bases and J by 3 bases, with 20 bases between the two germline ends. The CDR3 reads CASSLGTGRAHYEQYF. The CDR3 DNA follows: TGTGCCAGCAGCCTTGGGACTGGGAGAGCTCACTACGAGCAGTACTTC.

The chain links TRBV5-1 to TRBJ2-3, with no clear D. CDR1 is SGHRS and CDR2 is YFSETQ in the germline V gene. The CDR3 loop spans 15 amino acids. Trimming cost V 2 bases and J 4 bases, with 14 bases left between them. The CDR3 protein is CASSLVLVMADTQYF. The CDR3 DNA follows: TGCGCCAGCAGCTTAGTCCTAGTTATGGCAGATACGCAGTATTTT.

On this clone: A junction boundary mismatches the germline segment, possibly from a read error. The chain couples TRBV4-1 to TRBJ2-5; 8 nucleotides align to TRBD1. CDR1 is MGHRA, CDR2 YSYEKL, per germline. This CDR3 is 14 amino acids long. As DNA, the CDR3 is TGCGCCAGCAGCCAAGAGGCTCCGGGCAGGGGGCTAGACTTC. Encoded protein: CASSQEAPGRGLDF.

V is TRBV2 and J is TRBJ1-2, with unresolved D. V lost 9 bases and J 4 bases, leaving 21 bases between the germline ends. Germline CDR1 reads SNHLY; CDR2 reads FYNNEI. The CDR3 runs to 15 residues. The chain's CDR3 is CARRVVAGFGYGYTF. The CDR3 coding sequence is TGTGCCAGGCGGGTCGTTGCTGGGTTCGGCTATGGCTACACCTTC.

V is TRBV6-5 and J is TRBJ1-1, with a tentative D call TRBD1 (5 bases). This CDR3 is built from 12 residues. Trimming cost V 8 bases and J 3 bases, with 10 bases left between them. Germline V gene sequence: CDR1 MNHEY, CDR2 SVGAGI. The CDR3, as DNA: TGTGCCAGCCGGTTAGGGGACACTGAAGCTTTCTTT. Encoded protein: CASRLGDTEAFF.

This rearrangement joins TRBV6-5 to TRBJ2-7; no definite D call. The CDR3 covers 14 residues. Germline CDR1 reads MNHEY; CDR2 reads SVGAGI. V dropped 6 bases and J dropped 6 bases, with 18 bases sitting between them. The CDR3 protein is CASSIGGLTPEQYF. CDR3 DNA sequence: TGTGCCAGCAGCATAGGCGGCCTCACGCCCGAGCAGTACTTC.